Below, 14 T cell receptor beta chains from the same sample are listed, as sequenced in a study of T cells in Graves' hyperthyroidism and ophthalmopathy. Researchers amplified the TCR beta CDR3 regions from RNA transcripts. First-round RT-PCR with HTBI primers amplified the TCR CDR3 region. TCRdb ran MiXCR on the multiplex PCR reads and lists one entry per CDR3 protein. The repertoire holds hundreds of thousands of distinct CDR3 sequences, with roughly 40% as singletons. Sequenced material: blood. These receptors all come from a young man with Graves' hyperthyroidism.

Points on this clonotype: Mismatch with germline at one junction end may stem from a read error. CDR3 protein: CASSQGKGGGETQYF. DNA of the CDR3: TGTGCCAGCAGCCAGGGAAAAGGGGGTGGAGAGACCCAGTACTTC. This sequence joins TRBV4-1 and TRBJ2-5; TRBD1 might be the D (6 bases). The germline V gene has CDR1 MGHRA and CDR2 YSYEKL. This CDR3 is 15 amino acids long.

This clonotype was recorded at least ten times. V and J are TRBV19 and TRBJ1-2; perhaps TRBD1 as D (6 bases). The germline CDR1 and CDR2 sequences are LNHDA and SQIVND (reference sequence). V shed 5 bases and J shed 7 bases, with 20 bases lying between them. The CDR3 has 15 residues. In DNA, the CDR3 is TGTGCCAGTAGTGCCATCTCCGGGACACGAACTGGCTACACCTTC. Translation gives CASSAISGTRTGYTF.

The CDR3 sequence: CASRPTPGLIPYEQYF. For the CDR3, the DNA is TGTGCCAGCAGACCTACCCCGGGACTTATACCCTACGAGCAGTACTTC. This chain connects TRBV6-5 to TRBJ2-7, with a possible D match to TRBD2 (6 bases). Germline CDR1 and CDR2: MNHEY and SVGAGI. There are 16 residues in the CDR3. V was cut by 6 bases and J by 2 bases, with 20 bases left in between.

This clonotype has a count of ten or more. The CDR3 spells CASSGQAYGYTF. In DNA form, the CDR3 reads TGTGCCAGCAGCGGACAGGCCTATGGCTACACCTTC. The chain carries TRBV6-5 and TRBJ1-2, with 7 bases matching TRBD1. This CDR3 has 12 residues. Trimming cost V 6 bases and J 4 bases; bases outside gene matches: 2. In germline, CDR1 is MNHEY, CDR2 SVGAGI.

This clonotype was seen many times. The chain links TRBV11-1 to TRBJ2-5, with D perhaps assigned TRBD1 or TRBD2 (6 bases each). V was shortened by 2 bases and J by 1 base, with 11 bases between the two germline ends. The length of the CDR3 is 15 residues. CDR1 is SGHAT, CDR2 FQDESV, per germline (reference sequence). The CDR3 nucleotides are TGTGCCAGCAGCTTACAGGGGACTTCCCAAGAGACCCAGTACTTC. Translated, it gives CASSLQGTSQETQYF.

This clonotype was recorded at least ten times. The chain recombines TRBV10-3 with TRBJ1-6; no firm D call. Looked up from germline, CDR1 is ENHRY and CDR2 is SYGVKD. The CDR3 extends over 14 amino acids. With 10 bases removed from V and 8 bases from J, the gap between germline ends came to 18 bases. The CDR3 spells CATASTRSDSPLHF. The CDR3 region has the DNA TGTGCCACAGCTTCGACGCGCTCAGATTCACCCCTCCACTTT.

This clonotype was recorded a few times. The chain has TRBV9 and TRBJ1-1; D ambiguous. The CDR3 contains 15 residues. V was cut by 4 bases and J by 6 bases, with 19 bases left in between. Germline lookup yields CDR1 SGDLS and CDR2 YYNGEE. CDR3 nucleotide sequence: TGTGCCAGCAGCTCCCATCTAGCGGTTGGTGCTGAAGCTTTCTTT. This sequence encodes CASSSHLAVGAEAFF. The full variable domain, in which reference TRBV9 and TRBJ1-1 provide the parts outside the CDR3, is DSGVTQTPKHLITATGQRVTLRCSPRSGDLSVYWYQQSLDQGLQFLIQYYNGEERAKGNILERFSAQQFPDLHSELNLSSLELGDSALYFCASSSHLAVGAEAFFGQGTRLTVV.

The gene calls are TRBV29-1 and TRBJ1-1; a weak D match, TRBD1 (6 bases). Germline CDR1 and CDR2: SQVTM and ANQGSEA. This CDR3 is built from 12 residues. The CDR3 is CRDRGASAEAFF. The CDR3 DNA reads as TGCAGAGATCGGGGGGCGAGTGCTGAAGCTTTCTTT. Drawing the rest from reference TRBV29-1 and TRBJ1-1, the complete variable domain is SAVISQKPSRDICQRGTSLTIQCQVDSQVTMMFWYRQQPGQSLTLIATANQGSEATYESGFVIDKFPISRPNLTFSTLTVSNMSPEDSSIYLCRDRGASAEAFFGQGTRLTVV.

The chain recombines TRBV7-9 with TRBJ1-6; unclear D gene. This CDR3 contains 14 residues. V was shortened by 5 bases and J by 7 bases, with 12 bases between the two germline ends. Germline CDR1 and CDR2: SEHNR and FQNEAQ (reference sequence). The CDR3 region is CASSPDLYNSPLHF. DNA for the CDR3: TGTGCCAGCAGCCCGGACCTCTACAATTCACCCCTCCACTTT.

The genes are TRBV25-1 and TRBJ1-2, with 8 bases lining up with TRBD1. Germline assignment: CDR1 MGHDK and CDR2 SYGVNS. There are 14 residues in the CDR3. With 4 bases clipped from V and 6 bases from J, the junction kept 7 bases outside the gene matches. CDR3: CASSGDRGIDGYTF. In nucleotides, the CDR3 is TGTGCCAGCAGTGGCGACAGGGGTATCGATGGCTACACCTTC.

Remarks on this clonotype: A read error may be the cause here, since a much bigger clone is one base away. The gene calls are TRBV6-1 and TRBJ1-2; no clear D gene. V was trimmed by 3 bases and J by 0 bases, leaving 8 bases between them. Germline-derived CDR1 and CDR2 are MNHNS and SASEGT. CDR3 length equals 14 residues. The CDR3 spells CASSEGSANYGYTF. In nucleotides, the CDR3 is TGTGCCAGCAGTGAGGGTTCAGCTAACTATGGCTACACCTTC.

The V gene is TRBV20-1, the J gene TRBJ1-2; tentative D call: TRBD1 (6 bases). The CDR3 is 14 residues long. Germline-derived CDR1 and CDR2 are DFQATT and SNEGSKA (reference sequence). V was trimmed by 4 bases and J by 4 bases, leaving 16 bases between them. This CDR3 reads CSAKGEGSGYGYTF. In DNA form, the CDR3 reads TGCAGTGCTAAGGGGGAGGGTAGCGGCTATGGCTACACCTTC.

The genes are TRBV5-6 and TRBJ2-5; D unclear. Germline V gene data show CDR1 as SGHDT and CDR2 as YYEEEE. The CDR3 covers 15 residues. Trimming took off 5 bases at V and 5 bases at J, with 19 bases between the two ends. This chain's CDR3 is CASSSLKRVEETQYF. CDR3 nucleotides: TGTGCCAGCAGTTCCCTCAAACGGGTGGAGGAGACCCAGTACTTC.

In DNA form, the CDR3 reads TGTGCCAGCCACCTGACAGGGGGTGGGAACTATGGCTACACCTTC. It encodes CASHLTGGGNYGYTF. The chain couples TRBV6-4 to TRBJ1-2; 9 nucleotides align to TRBD1. The V gene's germline CDR1 is MRHNA and CDR2 SNTAGT. This CDR3 comprises 15 residues. The V segment lost 8 bases and the J segment 2 bases; nucleotides outside the gene matches: 9.